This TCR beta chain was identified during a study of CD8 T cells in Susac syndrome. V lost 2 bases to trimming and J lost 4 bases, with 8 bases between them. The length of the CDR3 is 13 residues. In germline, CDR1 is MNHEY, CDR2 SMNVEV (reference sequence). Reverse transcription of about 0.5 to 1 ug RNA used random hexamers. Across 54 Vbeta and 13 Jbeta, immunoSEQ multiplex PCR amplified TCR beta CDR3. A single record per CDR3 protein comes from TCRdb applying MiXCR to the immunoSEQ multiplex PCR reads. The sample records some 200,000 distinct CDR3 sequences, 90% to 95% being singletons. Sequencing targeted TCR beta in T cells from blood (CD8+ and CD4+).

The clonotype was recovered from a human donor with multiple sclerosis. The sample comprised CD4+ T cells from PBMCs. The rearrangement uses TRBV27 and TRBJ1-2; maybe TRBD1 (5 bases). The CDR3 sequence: CASSLKGTYGYTF. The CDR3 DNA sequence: TGTGCCAGCAGTTTAAAGGGGACCTATGGCTACACCTTC.